This T cell receptor (beta chain) is from a study of blood T cell repertoires in COVID-19. Study-wide context: Sites across the United States, Italy and Spain contributed samples from acute and convalescent COVID-19.

CDR1 and CDR2 (germline): LNHNV, YYDKDF (reference sequence). V was cut by 1 base and J by 0 bases, with 12 bases left in between. CDR3 length equals 16 residues. TCRdb keeps only in-frame clones here, not all; method: immunoSEQ multiplex PCR. The sample records under 200,000 clones, 60% to 85% being singletons. This clonotype was obtained from a man between 65 and 85 years old with acute or convalescent COVID-19. The genes are TRBV15 and TRBJ1-2, with D unclear. Material for sequencing was peripheral blood. The CDR3 bases are TGTGCCACCAGCAGAGCTCGAATACCAGCTAACTATGGCTACACCTTC. This translates into CATSRARIPANYGYTF.